The 8 T cell receptor beta chains in this list originate from one sample, sequenced in a study of T cell responses to AZD1222 COVID-19 vaccine. The repertoire was sequenced with immunoSEQ multiplex PCR; TCRdb's copy has only in-frame clones and lacks some. The table records some 69,000 clones, roughly 83% of them present only once. Here the sequenced sample was peripheral blood, taken 28 days after the second AZD1222 dose. These receptors all come from an adult who received the AZD1222 COVID-19 vaccine.

This sequence joins TRBV6-5 and TRBJ1-1; TRBD1 aligns across 7 bases. The CDR3 covers 14 residues. Trimming removed 8 bases from V and 5 bases from J; junction bases left unmatched: 11. The germline V gene encodes CDR1 MNHEY and CDR2 SVGAGI. The CDR3 DNA is TGTGCCAGCGGACCCCTGACAGGGAGGACTGAAGCTTTCTTT. It specifies CASGPLTGRTEAFF.

This clone was seen only once. The J gene is TRBJ2-1, the V gene TRBV19; 11 bases are a match to TRBD2. Germline V gene sequence: CDR1 LNHDA, CDR2 SQIVND (reference sequence). Trimming took 5 bases from V and 6 from J; bases not matched to a gene: 3. The CDR3 length is 14 residues. The CDR3 DNA sequence: TGTGCCAGTAGTTTCACTAGCGGGAGCAATGAGCAGTTCTTC. Protein: CASSFTSGSNEQFF.

In its sample, this clone was seen once. V usage is TRBV30 and J usage is TRBJ2-4, with D unresolved. Germline CDR1 is GTSNPN and CDR2 is SVGIG (reference sequence). The V end lost 1 base, the J end lost 9 bases, and 13 bases lay between the germline ends. The CDR3 has 13 amino acids. Here the CDR3 DNA reads TGTGCCTGGAGTGACAGTGGTTTTGGCATTCAGTACTTC. It is translated as CAWSDSGFGIQYF. Full variable domain (missing parts from reference TRBV30 and TRBJ2-4): SQTIHQWPATLVQPVGSPLSLECTVEGTSNPNLYWYRQAAGRGLQLLFYSVGIGQISSEVPQNLSASRPQDRQFILSSKKLLLSDSGFYLCAWSDSGFGIQYFGAGTRLSVL.

The chain uses TRBV4-1 and TRBJ1-3; no reliable D call. The CDR3 length is 17 residues. Germline assignment: CDR1 MGHRA and CDR2 YSYEKL. Trimming took 0 bases from V and 1 from J, leaving 13 bases between them. The CDR3 DNA sequence: TGCGCCAGCAGCCAAGAGGCTTGGCGGGGTTCTGGAAACACCATATATTTT. It specifies CASSQEAWRGSGNTIYF.

CDR3 sequence: CASRAGTAGSYNSPLHF. Written as DNA, the CDR3 is TGTGCCAGCAGGGCCGGGACTGCCGGCTCCTATAATTCACCCCTCCACTTT. The V and J genes are TRBV5-6 and TRBJ1-6, with D perhaps TRBD1 (5 bases). The V end lost 5 bases, the J end lost 0 bases, and 15 bases lay between the germline ends. CDR3 length equals 17 residues. CDR1 SGHDT and CDR2 YYEEEE come from the germline V gene.

The CDR3 sequence: CASSVDRYTEAFF. The CDR3 nucleotides are TGTGCCAGCAGTGTGGACAGATACACTGAAGCTTTCTTT. This sequence joins TRBV7-9 and TRBJ1-1, with D perhaps matching TRBD1 (6 bases). The length of the CDR3 is 13 residues. Trimming pared 6 bases from V and 3 bases from J, leaving 11 bases between. Germline V gene sequence: CDR1 SEHNR, CDR2 FQNEAQ (reference sequence).

The rearrangement joins TRBV3-1 (or the pseudogene TRBV3-2) to TRBJ1-1, with unresolved D. The V gene lost 1 base and the J gene lost 8 bases, with 17 bases spanning the gap. Per the germline V gene, CDR1 is LGHDT and CDR2 is YNNKEL (reference sequence). The CDR3 has 15 amino acids. The CDR3 is CASSQGIGPEGEAFF. CDR3 nucleotides: TGTGCCAGCAGCCAAGGTATAGGTCCTGAGGGCGAAGCTTTCTTT.

The genes are TRBV3-1 (or the pseudogene TRBV3-2) and TRBJ2-3, with 7 bases matching TRBD2. Trimming cost V 1 base and J 0 bases; bases outside gene matches: 13. Germline lookup yields CDR1 LGHDT and CDR2 YNNKEL (reference sequence). This CDR3 spans 19 amino acids. The CDR3 is CASSQGQHSGEASTDTQYF. The CDR3 nucleotides read TGTGCCAGCAGCCAAGGTCAGCACAGCGGGGAGGCTAGCACAGATACGCAGTATTTT.